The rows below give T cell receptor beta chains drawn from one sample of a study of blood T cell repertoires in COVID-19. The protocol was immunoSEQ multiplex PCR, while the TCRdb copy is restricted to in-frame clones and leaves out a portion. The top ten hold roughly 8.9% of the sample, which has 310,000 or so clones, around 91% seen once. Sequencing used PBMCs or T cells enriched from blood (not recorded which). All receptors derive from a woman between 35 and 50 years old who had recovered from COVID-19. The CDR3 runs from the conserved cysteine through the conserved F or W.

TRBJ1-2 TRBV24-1 CATSDTGTGAYGYTF
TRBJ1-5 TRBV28 CASRIQVTGQPQHF
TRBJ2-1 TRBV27 CASSLGTGYNEQFF
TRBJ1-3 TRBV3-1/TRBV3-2 CASSRTGTGKNTIYF
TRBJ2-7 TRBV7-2 CASSLEATNYEQYF
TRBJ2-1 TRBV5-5 CASSLLPGLAGGGLEQFF
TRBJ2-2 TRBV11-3 CASSLKLANTGELFF
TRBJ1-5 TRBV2 CASSEQGLGIGQPQHF
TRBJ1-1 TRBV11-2 CASSLVQGASEAFF
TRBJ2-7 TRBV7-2 CASSLGRQGYEQYF
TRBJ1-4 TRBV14 CASSQVRAATNEKLFF
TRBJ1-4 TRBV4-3 CASSRNDRDEKLFF
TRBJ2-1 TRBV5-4 CASSLTSAREQFF
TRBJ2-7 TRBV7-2 CASSLGRGSYEQYF
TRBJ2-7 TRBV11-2 CASSPTPAGEQYF
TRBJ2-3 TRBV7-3 CASSPGTSDTQYF
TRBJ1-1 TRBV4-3 CASSQPTRGAKNTEAFF
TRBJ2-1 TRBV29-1 CSVLRGNEQFF
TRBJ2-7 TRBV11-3 CASSLARLAVKYF
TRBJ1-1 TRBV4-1 CASSQRGGDMNTEAFF
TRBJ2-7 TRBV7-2 CASSLERGGSYEQYF
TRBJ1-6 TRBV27 CASRTTGSPLHF
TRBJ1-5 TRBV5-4 CASSLGGQGPQHF
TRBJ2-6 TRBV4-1 CASSPPRQVTSGANVLTF
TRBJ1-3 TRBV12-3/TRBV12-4 CASSLNQGNTIYF
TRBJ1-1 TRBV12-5 CASGLEPVTEAFF
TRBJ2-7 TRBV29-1 CSVEVPRTVTSYEQYF
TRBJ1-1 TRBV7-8 CASSLPTGHQGPEAFF
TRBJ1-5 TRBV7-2 CASSLGGENQPQHF
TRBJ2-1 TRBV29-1 CSVEDSGQGWYNEQFF
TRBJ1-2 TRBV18 CASSPPTGVYGYTF
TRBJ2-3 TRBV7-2 CASSLVWTVTDTQYF
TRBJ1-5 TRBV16 CASSQGGQGVYPQHF
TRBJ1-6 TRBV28 CASTGQSVNSPLHF
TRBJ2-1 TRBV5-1 CASSLVSSYNEQFF
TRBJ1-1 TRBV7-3 CASSLRQGATEAFF
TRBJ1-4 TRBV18 CASSPGRGPEKLFF
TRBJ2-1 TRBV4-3 CASRPTSGGLDEQFF
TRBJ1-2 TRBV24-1 CATSDLDGLEGYTF
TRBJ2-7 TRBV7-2 CASSLGTDYYEQYF
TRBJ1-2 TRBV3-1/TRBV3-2 CASSQDHFTGHLRGSIDGYTF
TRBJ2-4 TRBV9 CASSFSGGLRDIQYF
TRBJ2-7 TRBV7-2 CASSFQSSDFYEQYF
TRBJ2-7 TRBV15 CATRAGGDEQYF
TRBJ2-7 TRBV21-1 CASSKARRVTYEQYF
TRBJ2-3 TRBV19 CASSISGRGGDTQYF
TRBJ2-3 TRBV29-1 CSVGLAGGGFTDTQYF
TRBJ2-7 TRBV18 CASSLHGSSYEQYF
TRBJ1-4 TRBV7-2 CASSPDGTGAEKLFF
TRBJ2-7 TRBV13 CASSLYGRGREQYF
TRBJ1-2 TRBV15 CATSGPGTSYGYTF